This T cell receptor beta chain appears in the sequencing data of a study of T-cell memory formation after mild COVID-19. Concerning this clonotype itself: The antigen remains unidentified.

Study-wide findings and caveats: Balance between CD4 and CD8 was seen in clones contracting day 15 to 85, and a CD4+ lean was seen in later expanders. Pre-infection memory contained some responding clones, which suggested that cross-reactive memory had joined.

TCRdb recomputed calls from the 5' RACE reads with MiXCR, one row per CDR3 protein. The profile covers roughly 400,000 distinct CDR3 sequences, with 16% appearing a single time and about 22% taken by the ten largest. Germline loops: CDR1 MGHRA, CDR2 YSYEKL. V was cut by 1 base and J by 5 bases, with 8 bases left in between. This CDR3 region has 14 residues. The source of this sequence is a man aged 18-30 years who had mild COVID-19 (a few samples of this study predate the infection). Cell type and time point are not known. The sample consisted of PBMCs or a T cell subset sorted from them (not recorded which). V is TRBV4-1 and J is TRBJ2-2; no clear D. The DNA for the CDR3 is TGCGCCAGCAGCCAAGTGGGGATAACCGGGGAGCTGTTTTTT. It codes for CASSQVGITGELFF.